This entry lists 21 T cell receptor beta chains sequenced from one sample in a study of T cells after yellow fever vaccination. TCRdb processed the 5' RACE reads anew with MiXCR; each CDR3 protein has one entry. Of around 310,000 distinct CDR3 sequences in the sample, over 8% are singletons; the top ten hold approximately 19%. The sample here was PBMCs, taken on the day of the first yellow fever vaccination. The receptor source for this set is a man between 18 and 29 years old who received the YFV17D yellow fever vaccine.

The gene calls are TRBV20-1 and TRBJ2-5; D is possibly TRBD1 (6 bases). This CDR3 has 14 amino acids. V lost 1 base, J lost 3 bases, and 12 bases lay in between. The V gene's germline CDR1 is DFQATT and CDR2 SNEGSKA (reference sequence). The CDR3 here is CSARAPGAKETQYF. For the CDR3, the DNA is TGCAGTGCTAGAGCGCCAGGGGCCAAAGAGACCCAGTACTTC.

This clonotype was recorded a few times. V is TRBV19 and J is TRBJ1-1; D may be TRBD1 (5 bases). The V gene's germline CDR1 is LNHDA and CDR2 SQIVND (reference sequence). The ends were cut back, 1 base at V and 7 bases at J, with 16 bases in the middle. CDR3 length: 15 amino acids. The CDR3 loop is CASSIAGAVRHEAFF. DNA of the CDR3: TGTGCCAGTAGTATAGCTGGGGCAGTACGACATGAAGCTTTCTTT. Drawing the rest from reference TRBV19 and TRBJ1-1, the complete variable domain is DGGITQSPKYLFRKEGQNVTLSCEQNLNHDAMYWYRQDPGQGLRLIYYSQIVNDFQKGDIAEGYSVSREKKESFPLTVTSAQKNPTAFYLCASSIAGAVRHEAFFGQGTRLTVV.

The V gene is TRBV18, the J gene TRBJ2-7, with 10 bases aligning to TRBD1. The CDR3 has 16 amino acids. The junction had 8 bases not matched to a gene; V was cut back by 3 bases and J by 3 bases. CDR1 KGHSH and CDR2 LQKENI come from the germline V gene. CDR3 nucleotides: TGTGCCAGCTCACCCCTCGGACAGGGGGGAAGCTACGAGCAGTACTTC. Its protein product is CASSPLGQGGSYEQYF. Filled out from reference TRBV18 and TRBJ2-7, the complete variable domain reads NAGVMQNPRHLVRRRGQEARLRCSPMKGHSHVYWYRQLPEEGLKFMVYLQKENIIDESGMPKERFSAEFPKEGPSILRIQQVVRGDSAAYFCASSPLGQGGSYEQYFGPGTRLTVT.

In its sample, this clonotype was seen many times. The chain is built from TRBV5-1 and TRBJ2-1, with 13 nucleotides matching TRBD2. This CDR3 has 15 amino acids. Trimming took 7 bases from V and 7 from J; bases not matched to a gene: 8. The germline V gene encodes CDR1 SGHRS and CDR2 YFSETQ. The DNA for the CDR3 is TGCGCCAGCCGACTAGCGGGGGGTACCGTAAATGAGCAGTTCTTC. Residues: CASRLAGGTVNEQFF.

This clonotype was counted between two and nine times. The V call is TRBV25-1, the J call TRBJ1-1; 8 bases line up with TRBD1. The ends lost 6 bases at V and 5 bases at J; junction bases unmatched: 8. This CDR3 spans 14 amino acids. Germline-derived CDR1 and CDR2 are MGHDK and SYGVNS. The CDR3 protein is CASREQGGGTEAFF. CDR3 nucleotide sequence: TGTGCCAGCAGGGAACAGGGGGGAGGGACTGAAGCTTTCTTT. The full variable domain, in which reference TRBV25-1 and TRBJ1-1 provide the parts outside the CDR3, is EADIYQTPRYLVIGTGKKITLECSQTMGHDKMYWYQQDPGMELHLIHYSYGVNSTEKGDLSSESTVSRIRTEHFPLTLESARPSHTSQYLCASREQGGGTEAFFGQGTRLTVV.

The rearrangement uses TRBV11-2 and TRBJ1-5; 7 nucleotides line up with TRBD1. CDR1 SGHAT and CDR2 FQNNGV come from the germline V gene. The V segment lost 5 bases and the J segment 4 bases; nucleotides outside the gene matches: 20. This CDR3 has 19 residues. The CDR3 protein is CASSRNILQGRPLNQPQHF. CDR3 coding DNA: TGTGCCAGCAGCCGGAATATATTACAGGGGAGACCCTTGAATCAGCCCCAGCATTTT.

The chain recombines TRBV27 with TRBJ2-4; D ambiguous. Germline V CDR1 and CDR2: MNHEY, SMNVEV (reference sequence). This CDR3 has 15 residues. Trimming removed 3 bases from V and 0 bases from J, with 9 bases in between. The CDR3 DNA sequence: TGTGCCAGCAGTTTGACACCTCAAGCCAAAAACATTCAGTACTTC. The encoded protein is CASSLTPQAKNIQYF.

The chain recombines TRBV12-3 or TRBV12-4 with TRBJ2-2; D is possibly TRBD2 (7 bases). CDR3 length: 15 amino acids. Trimming stripped 6 bases from V and 10 bases from J, with 21 bases between. DNA of the CDR3: TGTGCCAGCAGGGATCTGAGGGGGGGCCCAGAGGAGCTGTTTTTT. Amino acids: CASRDLRGGPEELFF.

This clonotype has a handful of counts. CDR3 sequence reads: CASSSRLAGGGADTQYF. Here the CDR3 DNA reads TGCGCCAGCAGCTCACGACTAGCGGGGGGAGGGGCAGATACGCAGTATTTT. V is TRBV4-1 and J is TRBJ2-3, with TRBD2 matching 13 bases. The V gene's germline CDR1 is MGHRA and CDR2 YSYEKL. Losses at the gene ends were 5 bases for V and 4 bases for J; bases not matched to a gene: 9. This CDR3 spans 17 amino acids.

The V and J genes are TRBV10-3 and TRBJ2-4; D might be TRBD2 (6 bases). The CDR3 contains 16 residues. Per the germline V gene, CDR1 is ENHRY and CDR2 is SYGVKD. V shed 6 bases and J shed 0 bases, with 15 bases lying between them. As DNA, the CDR3 is TGTGCCATCAGCCAACCGGGGGATGTAGCCAAAAACATTCAGTACTTC. The encoded protein is CAISQPGDVAKNIQYF.

This clonotype turned up a few times. The chain couples TRBV5-1 to TRBJ2-7; D is unclear. Germline V gene sequence: CDR1 SGHRS, CDR2 YFSETQ. V lost 4 bases and J 0 bases, leaving 11 bases between the germline ends. The CDR3 totals 14 residues. In DNA form, the CDR3 reads TGCGCCAGCAGCCTCCAGGTCAGCTCCTACGAGCAGTACTTC. Its protein is CASSLQVSSYEQYF.

This clonotype was recorded only once. The V gene is TRBV5-1, the J gene TRBJ2-2, with D possibly matching TRBD2 (6 bases). V lost 0 bases and J 1 base, leaving 7 bases between the germline ends. There are 15 residues in the CDR3. Germline V gives CDR1 SGHRS, CDR2 YFSETQ. CDR3 bases: TGCGCCAGCAGCTTGGTGGAGGGGAACACCGGGGAGCTGTTTTTT. Its translation is CASSLVEGNTGELFF.

About this clonotype: A single base separates this from a much larger clone, so it may be a read error. For the CDR3, the DNA is TGTGCCAGCAGCCCCCGGGACATCTACGAGCAGTACTTC. Protein: CASSPRDIYEQYF. This sequence joins TRBV5-6 and TRBJ2-7, with TRBD1 as a possible D gene (6 bases). The germline V gene has CDR1 SGHDT and CDR2 YYEEEE. With 4 bases removed from V and 3 bases from J, the gap between germline ends came to 11 bases. The CDR3 totals 13 residues.

This clonotype has a handful of counts. The V gene is TRBV28, the J gene TRBJ1-4, with TRBD1 matching over 7 bases. Germline loops: CDR1 MDHEN, CDR2 SYDVKM. This CDR3 region has 16 residues. V shed 4 bases, J shed 6 bases, and the junction held 11 bases outside the gene matches. As DNA, the CDR3 is TGTGCCAGCAGTTCGCTTCTCGGGACAGACTATGAAAAACTGTTTTTT. Translated: CASSSLLGTDYEKLFF.

The chain joins TRBV12-5 to TRBJ1-5; 7 bases are shared with TRBD1. V was pared by 0 bases and J by 7 bases, with 3 bases of the junction left unmatched. The CDR3 contains 14 residues. Germline V gene lookup returns CDR1 LGHNT and CDR2 FRNRAP. The CDR3 region is CASGLVTGVQPQHF. The CDR3 nucleotides are TGTGCTAGTGGTTTGGTAACAGGGGTCCAGCCCCAGCATTTT.

This clonotype was recorded many times. The junction differs from germline at one of its ends, possibly a read error. The V call is TRBV7-3, the J call TRBJ2-5, with TRBD1 identical over 7 bases. The CDR3 covers 13 residues. Germline V gene lookup returns CDR1 SGHTA and CDR2 FQGTGA. Here the CDR3 DNA reads TGCGCCAGCAGTCCGACAGGGCTAGAGACCCAGTACTTC. Amino acid sequence: CASSPTGLETQYF.

CDR3 in amino acids: CASSFLASEQYF. CDR3 in DNA: TGTGCCAGCAGCTTTCTGGCCTCGGAGCAGTACTTC. The J gene is TRBJ2-7, the V gene TRBV7-8; D gene unclear. This CDR3 has 12 residues. From germline, CDR1 is SGHVS and CDR2 FQNEAQ. Trimming shortened V by 3 bases and J by 7 bases, and 10 bases separated the two germline ends.

The rearrangement joins TRBV28 to TRBJ2-4, with unresolved D. Germline assignment: CDR1 MDHEN and CDR2 SYDVKM. V gave up 3 bases and J gave up 8 bases, with 11 bases separating them. This CDR3 has 13 amino acids. This CDR3 is CASSLGAWYIQYF. CDR3 sequence (DNA): TGTGCCAGCAGTTTGGGTGCGTGGTACATTCAGTACTTC. The full variable domain, its missing parts supplied by reference TRBV28 and TRBJ2-4, is DVKVTQSSRYLVKRTGEKVFLECVQDMDHENMFWYRQDPGLGLRLIYFSYDVKMKEKGDIPEGYSVSREKKERFSLILESASTNQTSMYLCASSLGAWYIQYFGAGTRLSVL.

This clonotype was seen a handful of times. The chain recombines TRBV28 with TRBJ2-3, with TRBD2 as a possible D gene (6 bases). Germline V gives CDR1 MDHEN, CDR2 SYDVKM. Trimming took off 4 bases at V and 3 bases at J, with 8 bases between the two ends. This CDR3 is 13 amino acids long. CDR3 sequence reads: CASSSTSTDTQYF. CDR3 coding DNA: TGTGCCAGCAGTTCGACTAGTACAGATACGCAGTATTTT.

The sample holds a few counts of this clonotype. The chain links TRBV4-3 to TRBJ1-3, with D perhaps TRBD1 (5 bases). V was shortened by 4 bases and J by 4 bases, with 20 bases between the two germline ends. Germline V gene data show CDR1 as LGHNA and CDR2 as YSLEER. CDR3 length equals 17 residues. CDR3 region: CASSPHGAGDAGNTIYF. CDR3 sequence (DNA): TGCGCCAGCAGCCCCCACGGGGCGGGGGATGCAGGAAACACCATATATTTT.

CDR3 nucleotide sequence: TGTGCCAGCAGCTTATTCGCGGGGGGCGTCACTACAGATACGCAGTATTTT. This codes for CASSLFAGGVTTDTQYF. The J gene is TRBJ2-3, the V gene TRBV11-2; 8 nucleotides agree with TRBD2. This CDR3 contains 17 residues. CDR1 is SGHAT, CDR2 FQNNGV, per germline. Trimming took 2 bases from V and 3 from J; bases not matched to a gene: 10.